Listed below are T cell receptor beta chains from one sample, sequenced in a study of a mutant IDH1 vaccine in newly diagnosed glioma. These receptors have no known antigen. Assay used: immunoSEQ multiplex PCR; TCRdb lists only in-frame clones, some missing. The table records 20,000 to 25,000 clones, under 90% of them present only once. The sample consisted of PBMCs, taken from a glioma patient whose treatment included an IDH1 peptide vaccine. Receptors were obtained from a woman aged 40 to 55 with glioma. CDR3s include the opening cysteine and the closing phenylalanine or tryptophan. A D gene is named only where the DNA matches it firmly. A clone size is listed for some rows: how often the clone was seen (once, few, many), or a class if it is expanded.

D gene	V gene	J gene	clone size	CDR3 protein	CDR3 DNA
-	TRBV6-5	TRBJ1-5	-	CASSLASGLGQPQHF	TGTGCCAGCAGTCTCGCGTCAGGGCTTGGTCAGCCCCAGCATTTT
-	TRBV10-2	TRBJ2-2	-	CASSSSVTGELFF	TGCGCCAGCAGCAGCAGTGTCACCGGGGAGCTGTTTTTT
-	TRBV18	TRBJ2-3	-	CASSPSNPTDTQYF	TGTGCCAGCTCACCAAGCAACCCCACAGATACGCAGTATTTT
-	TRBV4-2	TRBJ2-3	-	CASSPVRGSTDTQYF	TGTGCCAGCAGCCCAGTCCGGGGGAGCACAGATACGCAGTATTTT
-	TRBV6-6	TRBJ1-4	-	CASSQPPRGHNEKLFF	TGTGCCAGCAGTCAACCCCCCCGGGGTCATAATGAAAAACTGTTTTTT
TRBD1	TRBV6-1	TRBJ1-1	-	CASRRTGSTEAFF	TGTGCCAGCAGAAGGACAGGCAGCACTGAAGCTTTCTTT
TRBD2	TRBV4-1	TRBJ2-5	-	CASSSEGTSGAGTQYF	TGCGCCAGCAGCTCAGAGGGTACTAGCGGGGCCGGAACCCAGTACTTC
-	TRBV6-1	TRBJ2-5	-	CASSEEFLRGIGRETQYF	TGTGCCAGCAGTGAAGAGTTCCTCAGGGGAATCGGTCGAGAGACCCAGTACTTC
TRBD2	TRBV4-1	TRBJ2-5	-	CASSQSSGVETQYF	TGCGCCAGCAGCCAATCTAGCGGGGTAGAGACCCAGTACTTC
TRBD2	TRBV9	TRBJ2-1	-	CASSPHAAGAYNEQFF	TGTGCCAGCAGCCCCCACGCCGCGGGAGCCTACAATGAGCAGTTCTTC
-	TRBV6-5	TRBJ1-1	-	CASGPRQMHTEAFF	TGTGCCAGCGGACCCCGTCAGATGCACACTGAAGCTTTCTTT
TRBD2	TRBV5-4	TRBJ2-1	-	CASRPGTSADEQFF	TGTGCCAGCAGGCCAGGGACTAGCGCAGATGAGCAGTTCTTC
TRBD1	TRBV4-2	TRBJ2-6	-	CASSHGQGPRSGANVLTF	TGTGCCAGCAGCCACGGACAGGGTCCGAGATCTGGGGCCAACGTCCTGACTTTC
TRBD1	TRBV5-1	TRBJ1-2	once	CASSLGQGGYGYTF	TGCGCCAGCAGCTTGGGACAGGGTGGCTATGGCTACACCTTC
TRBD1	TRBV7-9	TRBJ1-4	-	CASSETGQGATNEKLFF	TGTGCCAGCAGCGAGACAGGCCAGGGGGCAACTAATGAAAAACTGTTTTTT
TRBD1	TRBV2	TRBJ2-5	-	CASSADRGLWETQYF	TGTGCCAGCAGTGCGGACAGGGGGCTTTGGGAGACCCAGTACTTC